The clone carrying this TCR beta chain was counted only a few times. PCR primers comprised 60 Vbeta and 13 Jbeta primers. The data were produced by immunoSEQ multiplex PCR, yet TCRdb's version contains in-frame clones alone and is incomplete. The table shows 200,000 or so clones, with around 75% occurring only once. This CDR3 comprises 17 residues. Trimming cost V 0 bases and J 0 bases, with 13 bases left between them. Germline values: CDR1 SGDLS, CDR2 YYNGEE. The source of the sample is a study of cytomegalovirus exposure and HLA in healthy donors. The chain carries TRBV9 and TRBJ1-3, with D tentatively TRBD1 (5 bases). This clonotype was sampled from a man in his forties or fifties in good health and CMV-seropositive. The sequencing input was PBMCs. The CDR3 loop reads CASSVGGVRSSGNTIYF. The CDR3, as DNA: TGTGCCAGCAGCGTAGGGGGGGTAAGGAGCTCTGGAAACACCATATATTTT.